This is a list of T cell receptor beta chains from one sample in a study of blood T cells in healthy people across ages. TCRdb itself ran the 5' RACE reads through MiXCR, one entry per CDR3 protein. Altogether 750,000 to 950,000 distinct CDR3 sequences are present, 53% being singletons, with the ten largest covering about two fifths. The sample consisted of blood. These receptors all stem from a man older than 75 in good health. Each CDR3 is given with its conserved first and last residue. The order of the fields is V gene, clone size, D gene, J gene, CDR3 DNA, CDR3 protein. A D gene is named only where the DNA matches it firmly. Some rows have no size entry. The others give once, few or many, or a class for an expanded clone.

>TRBV27|.|.|TRBJ1-4
TGTGCCGCCATTTGGGAAAAACTGTTTTTT
CAAIWEKLFF
>TRBV2|.|TRBD2|TRBJ2-3
TGTGCCAGCAGGGGACTAGCGGGGGCGAGCACAGATACGCAGTATTTT
CASRGLAGASTDTQYF
>TRBV28|few|TRBD2|TRBJ2-3
TGTGCCAGCAGGCACTCCCTAGCGGCTAGCACAGATACGCAGTATTTT
CASRHSLAASTDTQYF
>TRBV9|.|.|TRBJ2-5
TGTGCCAGCAGCCCACACGGGCAGGGTGAGCAGTACTTC
CASSPHGQGEQYF
>TRBV6-1|few|.|TRBJ2-7
TGTGCCAGCTCTATCAGGGTCTTCCACGAGCAGTACTTC
CASSIRVFHEQYF
>TRBV27|.|.|TRBJ2-1
TGTGCCAGCAGAACTACTTCAGCGGATGAGCAGTTCTTC
CASRTTSADEQFF
>TRBV27|.|TRBD2|TRBJ2-7
TGTGCCAGCAGTGGGTTAGCGGGAGTCTTCTCCGAGCAGTACTTC
CASSGLAGVFSEQYF
>TRBV5-4|once|.|TRBJ1-1
TGTGCCAGCAGCTTGGCCAGTACCGTGAACACTGAAGCTTTCTTT
CASSLASTVNTEAFF
>TRBV6-1|.|TRBD2|TRBJ2-3
TGTGCCAGCAGTGAAGTCGGCGGGAGGGGAGATACGCAGTATTTT
CASSEVGGRGDTQYF
>TRBV10-3|.|.|TRBJ1-6
TGTGCCATCAGGGGGGGGAATGCCCTAGATTCACCCCTCCACTTT
CAIRGGNALDSPLHF
>TRBV12-3/TRBV12-4|few|.|TRBJ2-1
TGTGCCAGCAGTGCCGGGACCCCGGCGGGAAGGTTCTTC
CASSAGTPAGRFF
>TRBV3-1|.|TRBD2|TRBJ2-3
TGTGCCAGCAGCCCTAGCGGGAGCGGGGCAGATACGCAGTATTTT
CASSPSGSGADTQYF
>TRBV20-1|few|.|TRBJ2-7
TGCAGTGCTAGTGGAGAATACGAGCAGTACTTC
CSASGEYEQYF
>TRBV21-1|.|.|TRBJ2-3
TGTGCCAGCAGCTCCCACGGTGGAAATGGGTATACGCAGTATTTT
CASSSHGGNGYTQYF
>TRBV6-5|.|.|TRBJ2-1
TGTGCCAGCAGTTACTTGCCGGGGAATAACAATGAGCAGTTCTTC
CASSYLPGNNNEQFF
>TRBV7-3|.|TRBD2|TRBJ2-5
TGTGCCAGCAGCTCCCTTCCTAGCGGCGAACCACAAGAGACCCAGTACTTC
CASSSLPSGEPQETQYF
>TRBV7-2|few|TRBD1|TRBJ2-4
TGTGCCAGCAGCTTCCGCCCCGGGACAGGGGCTGGGGACATTCAGTACTTC
CASSFRPGTGAGDIQYF
>TRBV20-1|.|.|TRBJ2-3
TGCAGTGCTAGAGAGGGGGAGTACAGATACGCGTATTTT
CSAREGEYRYAYF
>TRBV29-1|.|.|TRBJ2-1
TGCAGCGCGATAGTCGGCTCCTACAATGAGCAGTTCTTC
CSAIVGSYNEQFF
>TRBV4-2|once|TRBD2|TRBJ2-5
TGTGCCAGCAGCCTTGAATACGGGAGGGAGACCCAGTACTTC
CASSLEYGRETQYF
>TRBV2|.|.|TRBJ1-1
TGTGCCAGCCGTGGACTTGGGGACACTGAAGCTTTCTTT
CASRGLGDTEAFF
>TRBV10-3|few|TRBD1|TRBJ2-1
TGTGCCATCAGTGGCCGGGACAGGGTAGTAAATGAGCAGTTCTTC
CAISGRDRVVNEQFF
>TRBV5-1|.|TRBD1|TRBJ2-2
TGCGCCAGCAGCTTGCTGGGACAGGGATCCACCGGGGAGCTGTTTTTT
CASSLLGQGSTGELFF
>TRBV12-3/TRBV12-4|few|.|TRBJ2-7
TGTGCCAGCAGCAAGTTTGGCGAGCAGTACTTC
CASSKFGEQYF
>TRBV5-1|.|.|TRBJ2-7
TGCGCCAGCAGCTTGGGACAGACTAGCTCCTACGAGCAGTACTTC
CASSLGQTSSYEQYF
>TRBV5-1|.|.|TRBJ1-1
TGCGCCAGCAGCTTGGACGGGGCTTGGACTGAAGCTTTCTTT
CASSLDGAWTEAFF
>TRBV29-1|.|.|TRBJ1-1
TGCAGCGTTAGTGCAGGGTGGGACACTGAAGCTTTCTTT
CSVSAGWDTEAFF
>TRBV3-1|.|.|TRBJ1-6
TGTGCCAGCAGTCCAGTGGGGGCTGGGAATTCACCCCTCCACTTT
CASSPVGAGNSPLHF
>TRBV7-9|many|TRBD2|TRBJ2-1
TGTGCCAGCAGCTTAGCTCGCGCGGGAGAGATCTACAATGAGCAGTTCTTC
CASSLARAGEIYNEQFF
>TRBV10-2|.|.|TRBJ2-5
TGCGCCAGCAGTGCTCAGAAGACAGGAGCGGAGACCCAGTACTTC
CASSAQKTGAETQYF
>TRBV6-1|.|TRBD1|TRBJ2-3
TGTGCCAGCAGTGAAACCGGACAGGGGGCGCGGGTAGATACGCAGTATTTT
CASSETGQGARVDTQYF
>TRBV29-1|.|.|TRBJ2-7
TGCAGCGTTCAAGTGGGGCGCTCCTACGAGCAGTACTTC
CSVQVGRSYEQYF
>TRBV7-2|many|TRBD2|TRBJ2-7
TGTGCCAGCAGTTTGGGGCTAGCGGGAGTCTACGAGCAGTACTTC
CASSLGLAGVYEQYF
>TRBV5-1|.|.|TRBJ2-1
TGCGCCAGCAGCTTGGGATTCAATGAGCAGTTCTTC
CASSLGFNEQFF
>TRBV20-1|.|.|TRBJ2-7
TGCAGTGCTCCCCGTAGCGGTTCCTACGAGCAGTACTTC
CSAPRSGSYEQYF
>TRBV14|once|.|TRBJ1-6
TGTGCGGTGGGGGGTTCACCTCTCCACTTT
CAVGGSPLHF
>TRBV6-2/TRBV6-3|.|TRBD1|TRBJ1-1
TGTGCCAGCAGTGACGGACGGGCAGGGGGCGCGACTGAAGCTTTCTTT
CASSDGRAGGATEAFF
>TRBV11-2|few|TRBD2|TRBJ2-6
TGTGCCAGCAGCACCCGAGCGGGAGGACCCTCTGGGGCCAACGTCCTGACTTTC
CASSTRAGGPSGANVLTF
>TRBV5-1|.|TRBD2|TRBJ2-7
TGCGCCAGCAGCTTCGGACTAGCGGAGACCGAGCAGTACTTC
CASSFGLAETEQYF
>TRBV3-1|.|.|TRBJ1-2
TGTGCCAGCACCACGACGGGACCAAATGGCTACACCTTC
CASTTTGPNGYTF
>TRBV2|.|TRBD2|TRBJ2-6
TGTGCCAGCACGGCGGGAGCGGGGAACTCTGGGGCCAACGTCCTGACTTTC
CASTAGAGNSGANVLTF
>TRBV10-3|few|TRBD1|TRBJ1-2
TGTGCCATCAGTAATTTGGACAGGGCTTCCGGCTACACCTTC
CAISNLDRASGYTF
>TRBV12-3/TRBV12-4|few|TRBD1|TRBJ1-2
TGTGCCAGCAGTCCCAGGACAGGCCCGTATGGCTACACCTTC
CASSPRTGPYGYTF
>TRBV10-3|.|.|TRBJ2-1
TGTGCCATCCGACGTTCAGAAGGGGGAGAGCAGTTCTTC
CAIRRSEGGEQFF
>TRBV3-1|.|.|TRBJ2-7
TGTGCCAGCAGCCCTTTCCCCCCGGGACAATACTACGAGCAGTACTTC
CASSPFPPGQYYEQYF
>TRBV28|.|.|TRBJ1-2
TGTGCCAGCAGTTTACCAGGGGTTGGAGGCTACACCTTC
CASSLPGVGGYTF
>TRBV13|.|.|TRBJ2-3
TGTGCCAGCAGCTTCTTTGCGGGATCCGCGACGGGTACGCAGTATTTT
CASSFFAGSATGTQYF
>TRBV27|few|.|TRBJ2-7
TGTGCCAGCAGTTTATCTAGTCTAGGGTACGAGCAGTACTTC
CASSLSSLGYEQYF
>TRBV12-3/TRBV12-4|.|TRBD1|TRBJ1-5
TGTGCCAGCGGTACAGGGGGGAACCAGCCCCAGCATTTT
CASGTGGNQPQHF
>TRBV11-3|.|TRBD2|TRBJ2-1
TGTGCCAGCAGCTTATATGCGGGAGCGGGTAATGAGCAGTTCTTC
CASSLYAGAGNEQFF
>TRBV5-1|.|.|TRBJ2-4
TGCGCCAGCAGCTTAGGGCAGGGTCCCAAAAACATTCAGTACTTC
CASSLGQGPKNIQYF